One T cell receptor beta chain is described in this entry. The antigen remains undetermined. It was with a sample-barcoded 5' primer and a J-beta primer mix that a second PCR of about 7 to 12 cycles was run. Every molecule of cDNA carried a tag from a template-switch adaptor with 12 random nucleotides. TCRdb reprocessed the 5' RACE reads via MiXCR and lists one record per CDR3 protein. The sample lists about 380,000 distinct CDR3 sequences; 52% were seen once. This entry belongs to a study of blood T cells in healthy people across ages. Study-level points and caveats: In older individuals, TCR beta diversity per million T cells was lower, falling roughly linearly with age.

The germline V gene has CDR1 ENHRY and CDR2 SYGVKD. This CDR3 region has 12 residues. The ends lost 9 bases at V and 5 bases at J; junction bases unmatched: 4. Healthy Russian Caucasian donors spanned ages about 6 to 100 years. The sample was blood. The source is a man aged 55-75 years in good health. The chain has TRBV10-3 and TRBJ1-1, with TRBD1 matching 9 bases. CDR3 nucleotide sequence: TGTGCCATACAGGGGGCAAGAACTGAAGCTTTCTTT. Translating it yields CAIQGARTEAFF.